The TCR beta chain under discussion was sequenced for a study of cytomegalovirus exposure and HLA in healthy donors. Study background: The approximately 120 validation repertoires used the same platform as the approximately 670 first-cohort repertoires, a later analysis reported.

Repertoires were generated with immunoSEQ multiplex PCR, while TCRdb's copy carries only in-frame clones and drops some. This table has about 360,000 clones, roughly 90% appearing once. The CDR3 spans 16 residues. Germline V gene data show CDR1 as SEHNR and CDR2 as FQNEAQ (reference sequence). V shed 6 bases, J shed 1 base, and the junction held 7 bases outside the gene matches. These donors were members of the approximately 110-subject validation cohort, a group separate from the approximately 680-subject first cohort. The chain carries TRBV7-9 and TRBJ2-2; 8 bases agree with TRBD2. Material for sequencing was PBMCs. The source of this sequence is a woman younger than 30 in good health and CMV-seronegative. The DNA for the CDR3 is TGTGCCAGCAGAGACACACTAGCGGAGAACACCGGGGAGCTGTTTTTT. Translated: CASRDTLAENTGELFF.